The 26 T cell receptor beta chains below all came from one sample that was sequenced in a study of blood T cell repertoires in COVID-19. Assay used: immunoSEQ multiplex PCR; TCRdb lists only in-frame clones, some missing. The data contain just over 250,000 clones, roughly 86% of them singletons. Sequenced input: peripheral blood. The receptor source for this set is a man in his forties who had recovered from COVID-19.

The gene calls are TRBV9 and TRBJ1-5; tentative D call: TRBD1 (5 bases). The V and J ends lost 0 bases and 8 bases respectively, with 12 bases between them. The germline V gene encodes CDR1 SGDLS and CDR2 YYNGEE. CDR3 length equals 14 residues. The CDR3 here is CASSVGQFNKPQHF. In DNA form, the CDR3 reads TGTGCCAGCAGCGTAGGACAGTTTAATAAGCCCCAGCATTTT. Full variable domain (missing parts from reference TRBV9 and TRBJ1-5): DSGVTQTPKHLITATGQRVTLRCSPRSGDLSVYWYQQSLDQGLQFLIQYYNGEERAKGNILERFSAQQFPDLHSELNLSSLELGDSALYFCASSVGQFNKPQHFGDGTRLSIL.

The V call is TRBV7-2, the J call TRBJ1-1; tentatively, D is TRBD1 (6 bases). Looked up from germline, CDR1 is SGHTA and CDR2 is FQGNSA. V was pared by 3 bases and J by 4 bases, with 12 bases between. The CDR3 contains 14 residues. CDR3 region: CASSFDQGSTEAFF. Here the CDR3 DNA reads TGTGCCAGCAGCTTCGACCAGGGGAGCACTGAAGCTTTCTTT.

The CDR3 loop is CASTSGGGSSYEQYF. As DNA, the CDR3 is TGTGCCAGCACCTCGGGTGGAGGGAGCTCCTACGAGCAGTACTTC. This rearrangement joins TRBV5-4 to TRBJ2-7, with TRBD2 as a possible D gene (6 bases). Trimming pared 6 bases from V and 0 bases from J, leaving 16 bases between. CDR1 is SGHNT and CDR2 is YYREEE in the germline V gene (reference sequence). There are 15 residues in the CDR3.

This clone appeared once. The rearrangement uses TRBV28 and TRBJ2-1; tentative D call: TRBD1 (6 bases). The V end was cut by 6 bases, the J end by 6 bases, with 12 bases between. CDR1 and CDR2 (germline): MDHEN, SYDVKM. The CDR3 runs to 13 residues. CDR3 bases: TGTGCCAGCAGGTCAACAGGGTCCAATGAGCAGTTCTTC. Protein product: CASRSTGSNEQFF.

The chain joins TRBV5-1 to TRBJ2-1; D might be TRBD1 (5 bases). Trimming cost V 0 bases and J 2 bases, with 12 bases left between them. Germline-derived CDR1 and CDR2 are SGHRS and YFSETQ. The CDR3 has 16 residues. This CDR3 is CASSLVRGSPYNEQFF. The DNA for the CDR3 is TGCGCCAGCAGCTTGGTTAGGGGCAGCCCCTACAATGAGCAGTTCTTC.

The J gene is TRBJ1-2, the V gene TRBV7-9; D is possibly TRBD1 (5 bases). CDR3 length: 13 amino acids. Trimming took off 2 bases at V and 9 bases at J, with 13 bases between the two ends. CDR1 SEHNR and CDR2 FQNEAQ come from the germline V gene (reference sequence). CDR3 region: CASSLWSRVSYTF. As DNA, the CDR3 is TGTGCCAGCAGCTTATGGTCCAGGGTCAGCTACACCTTC.

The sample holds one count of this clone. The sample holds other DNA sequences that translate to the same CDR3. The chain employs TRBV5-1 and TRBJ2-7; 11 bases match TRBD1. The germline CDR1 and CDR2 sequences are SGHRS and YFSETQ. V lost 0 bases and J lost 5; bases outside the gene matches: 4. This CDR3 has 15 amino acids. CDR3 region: CASSLDGQGAHEQYF. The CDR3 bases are TGCGCCAGCAGCTTGGACGGACAGGGGGCACACGAGCAGTACTTC.

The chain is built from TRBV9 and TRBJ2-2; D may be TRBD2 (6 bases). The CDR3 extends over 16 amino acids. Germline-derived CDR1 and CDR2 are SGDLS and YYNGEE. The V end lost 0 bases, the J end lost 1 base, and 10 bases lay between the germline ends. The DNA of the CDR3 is TGTGCCAGCAGCGTAGCGGGGACTGGGAACACCGGGGAGCTGTTTTTT. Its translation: CASSVAGTGNTGELFF.

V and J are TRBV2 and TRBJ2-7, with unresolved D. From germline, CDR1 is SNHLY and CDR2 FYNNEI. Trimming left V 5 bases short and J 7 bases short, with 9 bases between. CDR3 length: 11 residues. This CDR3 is CASSPEEEQYF. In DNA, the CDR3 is TGTGCCAGCAGTCCCGAGGAAGAGCAGTACTTC.

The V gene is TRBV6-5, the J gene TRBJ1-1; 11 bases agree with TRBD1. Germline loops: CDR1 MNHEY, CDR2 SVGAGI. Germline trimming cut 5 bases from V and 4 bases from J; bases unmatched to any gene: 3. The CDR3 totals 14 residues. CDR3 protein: CASSPDRGPTEAFF. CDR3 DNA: TGTGCCAGCAGTCCGGACAGGGGGCCCACTGAAGCTTTCTTT.

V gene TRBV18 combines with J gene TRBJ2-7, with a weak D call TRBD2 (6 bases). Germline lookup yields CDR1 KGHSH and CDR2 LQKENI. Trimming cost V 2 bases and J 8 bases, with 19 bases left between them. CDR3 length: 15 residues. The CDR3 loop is CASSPMNRGSPQQYF. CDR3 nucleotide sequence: TGTGCCAGCTCACCAATGAACCGGGGGTCCCCTCAGCAGTACTTC.

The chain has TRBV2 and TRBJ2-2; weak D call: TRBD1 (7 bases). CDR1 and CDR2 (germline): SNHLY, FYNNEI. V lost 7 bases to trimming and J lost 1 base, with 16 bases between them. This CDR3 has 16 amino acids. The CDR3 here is CASTRSGGLNTGELFF. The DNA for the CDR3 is TGTGCCAGCACAAGGTCAGGGGGACTGAACACCGGGGAGCTGTTTTTT.

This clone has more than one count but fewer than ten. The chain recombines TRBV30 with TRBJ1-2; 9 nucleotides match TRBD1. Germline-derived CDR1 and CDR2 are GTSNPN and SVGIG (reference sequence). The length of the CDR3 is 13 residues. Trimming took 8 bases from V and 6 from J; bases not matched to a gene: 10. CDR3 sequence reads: CAALGGTGNGYTF. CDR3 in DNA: TGTGCCGCCCTCGGCGGGACAGGGAATGGCTACACCTTC. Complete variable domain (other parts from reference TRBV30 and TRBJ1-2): SQTIHQWPATLVQPVGSPLSLECTVEGTSNPNLYWYRQAAGRGLQLLFYSVGIGQISSEVPQNLSASRPQDRQFILSSKKLLLSDSGFYLCAALGGTGNGYTFGSGTRLTVV.

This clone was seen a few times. The CDR3 region has the DNA TGTGCCAGCAGCTTAATCCAGGGGGCTAACGAGCAGTACTTC. Its translation is CASSLIQGANEQYF. V is TRBV7-2 and J is TRBJ2-7; 8 bases are shared with TRBD1. With V trimmed by 2 bases and J by 5 bases, 5 bases remained unmatched. The CDR3 length is 14 residues. Germline lookup yields CDR1 SGHTA and CDR2 FQGNSA.

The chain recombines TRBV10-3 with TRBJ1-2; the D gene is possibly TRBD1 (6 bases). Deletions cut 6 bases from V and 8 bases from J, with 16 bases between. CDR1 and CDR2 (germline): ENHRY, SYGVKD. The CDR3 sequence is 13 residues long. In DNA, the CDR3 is TGTGCCATCAGGGACAGCAGGGAGAGGGGCTACACCTTC. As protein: CAIRDSRERGYTF.

This chain's CDR3 is CASSLSGSSYEQYF. The CDR3 DNA is TGTGCCAGCAGCTTATCCGGGTCATCCTACGAGCAGTACTTC. This chain uses TRBV7-8 with TRBJ2-7, with D unresolved. The germline gives CDR1 SGHVS, CDR2 FQNEAQ. V dropped 2 bases and J dropped 1 base, with 9 bases sitting between them. The CDR3 totals 14 residues.

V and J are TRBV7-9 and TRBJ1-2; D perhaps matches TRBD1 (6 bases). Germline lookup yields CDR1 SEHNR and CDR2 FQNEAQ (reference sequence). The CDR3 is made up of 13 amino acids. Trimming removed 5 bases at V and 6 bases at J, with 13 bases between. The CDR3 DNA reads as TGTGCCAGCAGCCCAGGGGATCATAATGGCTACACCTTC. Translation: CASSPGDHNGYTF.

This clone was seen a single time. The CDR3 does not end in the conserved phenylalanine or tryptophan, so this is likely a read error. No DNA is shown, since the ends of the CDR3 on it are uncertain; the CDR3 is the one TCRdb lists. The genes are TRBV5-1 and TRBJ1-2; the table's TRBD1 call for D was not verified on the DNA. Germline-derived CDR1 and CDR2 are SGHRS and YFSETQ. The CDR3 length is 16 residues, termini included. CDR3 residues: CASSSSGRSGDPPLSL.

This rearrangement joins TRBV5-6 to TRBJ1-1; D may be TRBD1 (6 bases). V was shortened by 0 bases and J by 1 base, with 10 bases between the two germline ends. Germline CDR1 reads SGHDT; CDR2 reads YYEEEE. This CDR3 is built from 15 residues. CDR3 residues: CASSLATGQNTEAFF. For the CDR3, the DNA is TGTGCCAGCAGCTTGGCGACAGGTCAGAACACTGAAGCTTTCTTT. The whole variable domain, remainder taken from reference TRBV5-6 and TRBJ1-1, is DAGVTQSPTHLIKTRGQQVTLRCSPKSGHDTVSWYQQALGQGPQFIFQYYEEEERQRGNFPDRFSGHQFPNYSSELNVNALLLGDSALYLCASSLATGQNTEAFFGQGTRLTVV.

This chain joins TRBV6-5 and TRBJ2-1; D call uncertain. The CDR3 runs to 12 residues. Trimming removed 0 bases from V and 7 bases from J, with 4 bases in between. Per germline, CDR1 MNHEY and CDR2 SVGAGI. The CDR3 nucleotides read TGTGCCAGCAGTTACTCTCTTAATGAGCAGTTCTTC. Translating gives CASSYSLNEQFF.

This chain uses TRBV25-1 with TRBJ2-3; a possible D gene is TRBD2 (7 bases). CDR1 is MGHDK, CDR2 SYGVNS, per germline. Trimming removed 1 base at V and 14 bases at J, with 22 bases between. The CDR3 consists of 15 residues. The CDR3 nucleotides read TGTGCCAGCAGTGAATTCAAAGGGGGGGTTGGGCGATGGTATTTT. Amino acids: CASSEFKGGVGRWYF.

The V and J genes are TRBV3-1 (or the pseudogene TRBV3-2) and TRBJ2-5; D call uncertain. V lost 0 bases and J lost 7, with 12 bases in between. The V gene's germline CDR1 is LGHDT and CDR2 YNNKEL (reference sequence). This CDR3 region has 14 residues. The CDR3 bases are TGTGCCAGCAGCCAAGATCCAGGCTCGAGGACCCAGTACTTC. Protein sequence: CASSQDPGSRTQYF.

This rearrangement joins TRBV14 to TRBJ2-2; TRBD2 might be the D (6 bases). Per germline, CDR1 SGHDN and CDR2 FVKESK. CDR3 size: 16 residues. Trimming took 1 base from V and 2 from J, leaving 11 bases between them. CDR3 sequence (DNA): TGTGCCAGCAGCCAAGTCACCGGGAGAAACACCGGGGAGCTGTTTTTT. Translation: CASSQVTGRNTGELFF.

The CDR3 reads CASSHLLGSKNEQFF. The CDR3 region has the DNA TGTGCCAGCAGCCATCTACTCGGGAGTAAGAATGAGCAGTTCTTC. The V call is TRBV5-4, the J call TRBJ2-1; the D gene is possibly TRBD2 (6 bases). Germline V gene sequence: CDR1 SGHNT, CDR2 YYREEE (reference sequence). The CDR3 covers 15 residues. V dropped 4 bases and J dropped 7 bases, with 18 bases sitting between them. Supplemented by reference TRBV5-4 and TRBJ2-1, the full variable domain reads ETGVTQSPTHLIKTRGQQVTLRCSSQSGHNTVSWYQQALGQGPQFIFQYYREEENGRGNFPPRFSGLQFPNYSSELNVNALELDDSALYLCASSHLLGSKNEQFFGPGTRLTVL.

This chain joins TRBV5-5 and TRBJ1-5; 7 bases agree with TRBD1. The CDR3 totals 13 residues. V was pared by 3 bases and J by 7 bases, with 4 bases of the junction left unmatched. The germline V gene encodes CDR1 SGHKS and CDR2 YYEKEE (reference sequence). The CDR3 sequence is CASSSMDRQPQHF. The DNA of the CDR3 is TGTGCCAGCAGCTCGATGGACAGGCAGCCCCAGCATTTT.

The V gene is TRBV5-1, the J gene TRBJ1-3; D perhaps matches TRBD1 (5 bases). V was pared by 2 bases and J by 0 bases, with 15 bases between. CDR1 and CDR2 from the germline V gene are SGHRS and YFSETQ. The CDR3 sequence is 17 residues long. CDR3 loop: CASSLVTGTSSGNTIYF. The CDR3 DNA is TGCGCCAGCAGCTTAGTTACGGGGACTAGCTCTGGAAACACCATATATTTT.